This T cell receptor beta chain was retrieved from a study of blood T cell repertoires in COVID-19. Overall study context: From the United States, Italy and Spain came samples of acute and convalescent COVID-19. PBMCs, B-cell-depleted T cells, or T cells were the source of the cDNA or gDNA that made up the material.

Authors' methods: Nucleated cell number was recorded as an estimate derived from reference gene primer amplification. Some clones are missing from TCRdb's copy, which holds only in-frame ones; the method was immunoSEQ multiplex PCR. V, J and clone size derive from that table, while D and trimming were established from the DNA sequence. This sample has 400,000 to 450,000 clones; roughly 89% occur once, and the top ten carry about 1.5%. The CDR3 sequence is 16 residues long. Germline assignment: CDR1 LNHDA and CDR2 SQIVND (reference sequence). V was pared by 1 base and J by 5 bases, with 17 bases between. This clone has just one count.

What was sequenced was peripheral blood. This receptor was obtained from a woman in her 30s with active or convalescent COVID-19. The chain links TRBV19 to TRBJ1-2; D unresolved. CDR3 in amino acids: CASSIAFRLPGYGYTF. DNA for the CDR3: TGTGCCAGTAGTATAGCGTTCCGACTCCCCGGATATGGCTACACCTTC.